A single sample gave rise to the 2 T cell receptor beta chains below, sequenced in a study of a mutant IDH1 vaccine in newly diagnosed glioma. As to time point: baseline, week 1 (first vaccination visit). The treatment was: pre-vaccination baseline after standard-of-care therapy. Clones were sequenced by immunoSEQ multiplex PCR, and TCRdb holds only the in-frame ones, with some missing. The sample lists about 34,000 clones; more than 70% were seen once. Source: peripheral blood mononuclear cells (PBMCs), taken from a glioma patient treated with radiotherapy, temozolomide or both. These receptors came from a man between 50 and 59 years old with glioma. Some clones in this sample may be carry-over from other donors' samples.

The chain employs TRBV28 and TRBJ2-1; D is undetermined. CDR3 length equals 13 residues. Per germline, CDR1 MDHEN and CDR2 SYDVKM. The ends were cut back, 3 bases at V and 13 bases at J, with 16 bases in the middle. The CDR3 nucleotides read TGTGCCAGCAGTTTCAACCCCCCTTCGGAACAGTTCTTC. Its translation is CASSFNPPSEQFF.

This clone was found once. V gene TRBV6-6 combines with J gene TRBJ1-5, with 9 bases identical to TRBD1. This CDR3 comprises 14 residues. Trimming removed 7 bases from V and 4 bases from J; junction bases left unmatched: 5. The germline V gene has CDR1 MNHNY and CDR2 SVGAGI (reference sequence). The CDR3 protein is CASTLDRGNQPQHF. Here the CDR3 DNA reads TGTGCCAGCACCTTAGACAGGGGGAATCAGCCCCAGCATTTT.